The 29 T cell receptor beta chains below come from one sample, sequenced in a study of blood T cell repertoires in COVID-19 (dated by TCRdb to between 2020 and 2021). The library was built by means of the immunoSEQ multiplex PCR assay. TCRdb mirrors the immuneACCESS table, restricted to in-frame sequences. Some clones are absent from its copies; in checked studies, under half trace to an unresolved V gene, and the reason for the others is unknown. A total of about 120,000 clones appear in this sample, roughly 76% of them only once. The ten largest account for under 11% of the sample. Sequenced input: peripheral blood. The source of these receptors is a human donor in a cohort sampled during active COVID-19.

This clone was seen only once. This chain connects TRBV27 to TRBJ1-1; maybe TRBD1 (5 bases). Germline V CDR1 and CDR2: MNHEY, SMNVEV (reference sequence). Trimming removed 6 bases at V and 0 bases at J, with 14 bases between. This CDR3 contains 15 residues. CDR3 region: CASRGGFSMNTEAFF. The CDR3 nucleotides read TGTGCCAGCAGGGGGGGGTTTTCTATGAACACTGAAGCTTTCTTT.

There are a few counts of this clone. The chain joins TRBV19 to TRBJ1-5; D possibly corresponds to TRBD1 (5 bases). Trimming took 3 bases from V and 4 from J, leaving 13 bases between them. CDR1 and CDR2 (germline): LNHDA, SQIVND (reference sequence). The CDR3 runs 15 residues. The CDR3 region is CASSIGAGGNQPQHF. The CDR3 coding sequence is TGTGCCAGTAGTATTGGGGCGGGAGGGAATCAGCCCCAGCATTTT.

The chain uses TRBV4-3 and TRBJ1-2; TRBD1 aligns across 7 bases. This CDR3 comprises 16 residues. Germline lookup yields CDR1 LGHNA and CDR2 YSLEER. V lost 0 bases to trimming and J lost 4 bases; unmatched junction nucleotides: 8. CDR3 sequence (DNA): TGCGCCAGCAGCCAAGATAGGACAGGCGTTTTCTATGGCTACACCTTC. Amino acid sequence: CASSQDRTGVFYGYTF.

The chain is built from TRBV19 and TRBJ2-5, with TRBD1 matching over 8 bases. In germline, CDR1 is LNHDA, CDR2 SQIVND (reference sequence). This CDR3 spans 14 amino acids. V was clipped by 7 bases and J by 6 bases; unmatched bases: 10. The CDR3, as DNA: TGTGCCAGTATGGCAGGGGGCAGTGCGAAGACCCAGTACTTC. Translation: CASMAGGSAKTQYF.

This clone was counted between two and nine times. J is TRBJ2-7 and V is TRBV4-1; TRBD2 matches at 9 bases. The germline gives CDR1 MGHRA, CDR2 YSYEKL. The J segment lost 4 bases and the V segment lost 6 bases, leaving 7 bases of the junction unmatched. CDR3 length: 14 residues. CDR3 nucleotide sequence: TGCGCCAGCAGTCAAAGCGGGGGGAATTACGAGCAGTACTTC. This encodes CASSQSGGNYEQYF.

The chain couples TRBV15 to TRBJ1-1; 10 bases align to TRBD1. The CDR3 has 17 residues. Germline V lookup: CDR1 LNHNV, CDR2 YYDKDF (reference sequence). Trimming took 1 base from V and 0 from J; bases not matched to a gene: 5. The CDR3 nucleotides are TGTGCCACCAGCAGAGTTTTGGGACAGGGGATGAACACTGAAGCTTTCTTT. Amino acid sequence: CATSRVLGQGMNTEAFF.

This chain links TRBV12-3 or TRBV12-4 with TRBJ2-7; 8 positions agree with TRBD1. CDR3 length equals 12 residues. V gave up 4 bases and J gave up 5 bases; unmatched junction bases: 1. CDR3 residues: CASSSGGDEQYF. CDR3 sequence (DNA): TGTGCCAGCAGTTCAGGGGGCGACGAGCAGTACTTC.

The chain uses TRBV7-2 and TRBJ2-2; D gene ambiguous. The CDR3 covers 16 residues. The germline V and J ends were trimmed by 2 bases and 2 bases, with 12 bases remaining between them. The germline CDR1 and CDR2 sequences are SGHTA and FQGNSA. The chain's CDR3 is CASSLRSRYNTGELFF. As DNA, the CDR3 is TGTGCCAGCAGCTTACGATCGCGCTACAACACCGGGGAGCTGTTTTTT.

The CDR3 loop reads CSAGDRVTTEAFF. DNA of the CDR3: TGCAGCGCCGGGGACAGGGTTACCACTGAAGCTTTCTTT. The V gene is TRBV29-1, the J gene TRBJ1-1, with TRBD1 matching 9 bases. CDR1 and CDR2 from the germline V gene are SQVTM and ANQGSEA. Trimming at V came to 7 bases and at J to 4 bases, leaving 7 bases not matched to a gene. The CDR3 runs 13 residues.

The V gene is TRBV7-2, the J gene TRBJ2-1; D may be TRBD2 (7 bases). Per germline, CDR1 SGHTA and CDR2 FQGNSA. V was shortened by 5 bases and J by 2 bases, with 16 bases between the two germline ends. This CDR3 has 16 residues. CDR3 DNA sequence: TGTGCCAGCAGCCGCGTGGGGGGGCTAGCCTACAATGAGCAGTTCTTC. Protein product: CASSRVGGLAYNEQFF.

The chain's CDR3 is CASSTPDRGPYEQYF. The CDR3 coding sequence is TGTGCCAGCAGCACTCCGGACAGGGGGCCCTACGAGCAGTACTTC. The rearrangement uses TRBV28 and TRBJ2-7; TRBD1 matches at 11 bases. Germline V gene sequence: CDR1 MDHEN, CDR2 SYDVKM. The CDR3 has 15 amino acids. V trimming: 6 bases; J trimming: 2 bases; junction bases outside the gene matches: 6.

The genes are TRBV19 and TRBJ1-5, with a weak D call TRBD1 (6 bases). Germline CDR1 and CDR2: LNHDA and SQIVND (reference sequence). The CDR3 covers 13 residues. V was clipped by 5 bases and J by 5 bases, with 10 bases between them. CDR3 sequence reads: CASSGTPYQPQHF. In DNA, the CDR3 is TGTGCCAGTAGTGGGACACCATATCAGCCCCAGCATTTT.

The chain couples TRBV6-1 to TRBJ2-2, with TRBD1 matching 8 bases. Germline CDR1 is MNHNS and CDR2 is SASEGT. The CDR3 extends over 15 amino acids. Trimming cost V 3 bases and J 3 bases; bases outside gene matches: 3. In DNA, the CDR3 is TGTGCCAGCAGTGAGGACAGGGTTTACACCGGGGAGCTGTTTTTT. As protein: CASSEDRVYTGELFF.

The chain joins TRBV5-1 to TRBJ1-6; D remains ambiguous. This CDR3 contains 14 residues. Germline V gene lookup returns CDR1 SGHRS and CDR2 YFSETQ. V was clipped by 0 bases and J by 4 bases, with 5 bases between them. The CDR3 loop is CASSLGQYNSPLHF. For the CDR3, the DNA is TGCGCCAGCAGCTTGGGGCAGTATAATTCACCCCTCCACTTT.

The chain carries TRBV9 and TRBJ1-1; 8 bases match TRBD1. CDR3 length equals 15 residues. V lost 3 bases, J lost 0 bases, and 4 bases stayed unmatched. CDR1 SGDLS and CDR2 YYNGEE come from the germline V gene. Written as DNA, the CDR3 is TGTGCCAGCAGCGCGGAGGGACAGGTGAACACTGAAGCTTTCTTT. As protein: CASSAEGQVNTEAFF.

This clone was seen more than once but under ten times. The V gene is TRBV24-1, the J gene TRBJ2-2, with D possibly being TRBD1 (6 bases). The length of the CDR3 is 13 residues. CDR1 is KGHDR and CDR2 is SFDVKD in the germline V gene. The ends were cut back, 7 bases at V and 7 bases at J, with 12 bases in the middle. The chain's CDR3 is CATRRNRDGELFF. The CDR3 region has the DNA TGTGCCACCAGGAGAAACAGGGACGGGGAGCTGTTTTTT.

This rearrangement joins TRBV4-3 to TRBJ1-1; 8 bases agree with TRBD1. V dropped 5 bases and J dropped 5; count of bases not matched to a gene: 10. The germline V gene encodes CDR1 LGHNA and CDR2 YSLEER. The CDR3 runs to 15 residues. CDR3 protein: CASSKDRTGRTEAFF. In nucleotides, the CDR3 is TGCGCCAGCAGCAAGGATAGGACAGGGAGGACTGAAGCTTTCTTT.

The chain employs TRBV15 and TRBJ1-2, with 8 bases lining up with TRBD1. This CDR3 has 16 residues. Germline lookup yields CDR1 LNHNV and CDR2 YYDKDF (reference sequence). The junction had 7 bases not matched to a gene; V was cut back by 0 bases and J by 4 bases. The CDR3 is CATSREQDRAAYGYTF. CDR3 in DNA: TGTGCCACCAGCAGAGAACAGGACAGGGCGGCCTATGGCTACACCTTC. The variable domain in full, completed from reference TRBV15 and TRBJ1-2, reads DAMVIQNPRYQVTQFGKPVTLSCSQTLNHNVMYWYQQKSSQAPKLLFHYYDKDFNNEADTPDNFQSRRPNTSFCFLDIRSPGLGDTAMYLCATSREQDRAAYGYTFGSGTRLTVV.

The chain is built from TRBV5-1 and TRBJ2-5; TRBD1 matches 7 bases. Trimming cost V 4 bases and J 3 bases; bases outside gene matches: 6. The CDR3 extends over 14 amino acids. Germline CDR1 reads SGHRS; CDR2 reads YFSETQ. The CDR3 nucleotides are TGCGCCAGCAGCCGCGACAGGGTGGAAGAGACCCAGTACTTC. It specifies CASSRDRVEETQYF.

Comment on this clone: One end of the junction does not line up with germline, which may come from a read error. This chain connects TRBV5-8 to TRBJ1-1, with TRBD1 as a possible D gene (6 bases). Germline V gene lookup returns CDR1 SGHTS and CDR2 YDEGEE. The CDR3 is made up of 15 amino acids. CDR3 sequence: CASTLASGGAVRAFF. The CDR3 DNA sequence: TGTGCCAGCACCTTGGCATCGGGGGGGGCAGTCAGAGCTTTCTTT.

This clone was found once. This chain joins TRBV28 and TRBJ2-1; D may be TRBD2 (5 bases). This CDR3 comprises 16 residues. V was pared by 3 bases and J by 7 bases, with 19 bases between. The germline V gene encodes CDR1 MDHEN and CDR2 SYDVKM. CDR3 nucleotides: TGTGCCAGCAGTTTGACCGGCGGGCCAAAGCGGAATGAGCAGTTCTTC. Translation: CASSLTGGPKRNEQFF.

This chain joins TRBV27 and TRBJ2-7; the D gene is possibly TRBD1 (6 bases). Germline lookup yields CDR1 MNHEY and CDR2 SMNVEV (reference sequence). The CDR3 length is 13 residues. The ends were cut back, 10 bases at V and 2 bases at J, with 15 bases in the middle. CDR3 in amino acids: CATTGTNTYEQYF. CDR3 bases: TGTGCCACTACCGGGACAAACACCTACGAGCAGTACTTC.

The chain couples TRBV6-5 to TRBJ2-7; D gene unclear. V lost 2 bases and J lost 2, with 10 bases in between. Per the germline V gene, CDR1 is MNHEY and CDR2 is SVGAGI. This CDR3 comprises 14 residues. CDR3 loop: CASSYNGGTYEQYF. For the CDR3, the DNA is TGTGCCAGCAGTTACAATGGCGGAACCTACGAGCAGTACTTC.

The chain combines TRBV5-4 with TRBJ2-4; a weak D match, TRBD2 (5 bases). The V gene lost 0 bases and the J gene lost 1 base, with 8 bases spanning the gap. The CDR3 has 15 residues. CDR1 and CDR2 from the germline V gene are SGHNT and YYREEE (reference sequence). Here the CDR3 DNA reads TGTGCCAGCAGCTTGGCCTCGGGGGCCAAAAACATTCAGTACTTC. Translation: CASSLASGAKNIQYF.

The chain recombines TRBV5-1 with TRBJ1-3; D possibly corresponds to TRBD1 (5 bases). The CDR3 totals 15 residues. The V gene lost 0 bases and the J gene lost 1 base, with 8 bases spanning the gap. Germline V gene lookup returns CDR1 SGHRS and CDR2 YFSETQ. The DNA of the CDR3 is TGCGCCAGCAGCTTGGAGAAGGGGTCTGGAAACACCATATATTTT. Protein product: CASSLEKGSGNTIYF.

The rearrangement uses TRBV6-6 and TRBJ1-1; TRBD1 agrees at 7 bases. The CDR3 spans 14 residues. CDR1 is MNHNY and CDR2 is SVGAGI in the germline V gene (reference sequence). J was trimmed by 3 bases and V by 6 bases; bases with no gene match: 7. CDR3 coding DNA: TGTGCCAGCAGCCAAGGGGGCGGTGACACTGAAGCTTTCTTT. Protein: CASSQGGGDTEAFF.

This chain connects TRBV29-1 to TRBJ1-2, with D maybe TRBD1 (6 bases). Germline CDR1 reads SQVTM; CDR2 reads ANQGSEA. Trimming took off 3 bases at V and 2 bases at J, with 16 bases between the two ends. The CDR3 is 15 amino acids. The CDR3 spells CSVDWGPQRNYGYTF. In nucleotides, the CDR3 is TGCAGCGTTGATTGGGGGCCACAGAGGAACTATGGCTACACCTTC.

The chain combines TRBV28 with TRBJ2-7; 7 bases are shared with TRBD1. Per germline, CDR1 MDHEN and CDR2 SYDVKM. CDR3 length: 14 amino acids. With 5 bases clipped from V and 0 bases from J, the junction kept 4 bases outside the gene matches. Here the CDR3 reads CASSRGQSSYEQYF. In nucleotides, the CDR3 is TGTGCCAGCAGTCGGGGACAGAGCTCCTACGAGCAGTACTTC.

The gene calls are TRBV3-1 (or the pseudogene TRBV3-2) and TRBJ2-7; 9 bases are a match to TRBD1. From germline, CDR1 is LGHDT and CDR2 YNNKEL (reference sequence). This CDR3 contains 20 residues. V dropped 7 bases and J dropped 5; count of bases not matched to a gene: 27. The CDR3 region has the DNA TGTGCCAGCAACTCAAAGTTATTTGCGGTGTCGGGGACAGGGTCGGACGAGCAGTACTTC. Protein sequence: CASNSKLFAVSGTGSDEQYF.